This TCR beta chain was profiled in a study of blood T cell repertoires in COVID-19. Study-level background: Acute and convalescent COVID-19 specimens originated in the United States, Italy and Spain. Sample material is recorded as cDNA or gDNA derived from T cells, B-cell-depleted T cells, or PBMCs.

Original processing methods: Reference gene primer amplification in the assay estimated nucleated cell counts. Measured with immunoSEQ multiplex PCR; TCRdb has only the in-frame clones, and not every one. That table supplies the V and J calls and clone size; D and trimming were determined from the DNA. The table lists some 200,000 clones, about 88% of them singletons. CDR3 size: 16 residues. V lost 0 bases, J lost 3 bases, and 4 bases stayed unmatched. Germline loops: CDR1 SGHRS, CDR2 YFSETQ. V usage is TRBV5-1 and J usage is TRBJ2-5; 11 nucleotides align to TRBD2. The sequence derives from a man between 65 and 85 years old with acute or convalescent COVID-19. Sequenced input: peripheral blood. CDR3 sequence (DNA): TGCGCCAGCAGCTTGGAGGTAGCGGGAGGGAAAGAGACCCAGTACTTC. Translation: CASSLEVAGGKETQYF.